Listed below are T cell receptor beta chains from one sample, sequenced in a study of CD8 T cells in Susac syndrome. One entry per CDR3 protein, called by TCRdb with MiXCR from the immunoSEQ multiplex PCR reads. The repertoire includes around 53,000 distinct CDR3 sequences, around 95% of them detected once, and roughly 0.8% sits in the top ten. What was sequenced was CD8+ T cells from PBMCs. These receptors came from a human donor with Susac syndrome. Each CDR3 is given with its conserved first and last residue. The order of the fields is D gene, J gene, clone size, V gene, CDR3 protein, CDR3 DNA. A D gene is named only where the DNA matches it firmly. Expanded clones are given a class, and other clones once, few, many or no size at all.

- TRBJ2-5 once TRBV19 CASSIRARKETQYF TGTGCCAGTAGTATTCGCGCAAGAAAAGAGACCCAGTACTTC
- TRBJ1-2 - TRBV7-8 CASSLRGRPGHYGYTF TGTGCCAGCAGCTTGCGGGGAAGGCCGGGACATTACGGCTACACCTTC
- TRBJ2-5 - TRBV6-5 CASSWGETQYF TGTGCCAGCAGTTGGGGAGAGACCCAGTACTTC
TRBD1 TRBJ1-5 - TRBV7-9 CASSPQTGTDNQPQHF TGTGCCAGCAGCCCCCAGACAGGGACGGACAATCAGCCCCAGCATTTT
- TRBJ2-3 - TRBV7-9 CAIHTDTQYF TGTGCCATCCACACAGATACGCAGTATTTT
TRBD1 TRBJ1-5 - TRBV20-1 CSAQTDRARQPQHF TGCAGTGCTCAAACGGACAGGGCCCGTCAGCCCCAGCATTTT
TRBD2 TRBJ2-5 - TRBV12-3/TRBV12-4 CASSPLASQETQYF TGTGCCAGCAGTCCACTAGCGAGCCAAGAGACCCAGTACTTC
- TRBJ1-6 once TRBV12-3/TRBV12-4 CASRGLWNSPLHF TGTGCCAGCAGGGGACTGTGGAATTCACCCCTCCACTTT
TRBD1 TRBJ2-5 - TRBV5-1 CASSLFGTAEETQYF TGCGCCAGCAGCTTGTTTGGGACAGCTGAAGAGACCCAGTACTTC
TRBD2 TRBJ2-3 once TRBV7-9 CATELADTDTQYF TGTGCCACCGAACTAGCGGACACAGATACGCAGTATTTT
- TRBJ1-4 - TRBV20-1 CSATRDPDEKLFF TGCAGTGCTACCCGGGACCCCGATGAAAAACTGTTTTTT
- TRBJ2-1 - TRBV2 CASSGGYNEQFF TGTGCCAGCAGTGGGGGGTACAATGAGCAGTTCTTC
TRBD2 TRBJ2-7 - TRBV2 CASSARGGGYEQYF TGTGCCAGCAGTGCCCGGGGGGGCGGATACGAGCAGTACTTC
TRBD1 TRBJ2-1 once TRBV5-1 CASSGTGTGGREQFF TGCGCCAGCAGCGGAACCGGGACAGGGGGCCGGGAGCAGTTCTTC
- TRBJ2-5 - TRBV29-1 CSVEDWVSGANQETQYF TGCAGCGTTGAAGACTGGGTATCCGGAGCCAACCAAGAGACCCAGTACTTC
TRBD1 TRBJ1-5 - TRBV7-6 CASSPNRDRGQPQHF TGTGCCAGCAGCCCAAACCGGGACAGGGGACAGCCCCAGCATTTT
TRBD1 TRBJ1-5 once TRBV3-1 CASSPDRVRQPQHF TGTGCCAGCAGCCCGGACAGGGTACGTCAGCCCCAGCATTTT
TRBD1 TRBJ1-6 - TRBV30 CAWNPQGQGSTPLHF TGTGCCTGGAACCCTCAGGGACAGGGCTCGACACCCCTCCACTTT
- TRBJ2-3 - TRBV5-1 CASSFNIDTQYF TGCGCCAGCAGCTTCAACATCGATACGCAGTATTTT
TRBD2 TRBJ2-2 - TRBV20-1 CSASPGTSVTGELFF TGCAGTGCTAGCCCCGGGACTAGTGTTACCGGGGAGCTGTTTTTT
- TRBJ2-2 - TRBV27 CASRTGSGELFF TGTGCCAGCAGAACAGGTTCCGGGGAGCTGTTTTTT
- TRBJ2-1 - TRBV12-3/TRBV12-4 CASGGRGSYNEQFF TGTGCCAGCGGGGGGAGAGGGTCCTACAATGAGCAGTTCTTC
- TRBJ2-1 - TRBV12-3/TRBV12-4 CASSSNVPFEQFF TGTGCCAGCAGTTCAAACGTTCCGTTTGAGCAGTTCTTC
- TRBJ2-7 - TRBV30 CAWSVRPSDAEQYF TGTGCCTGGAGTGTAAGGCCGTCGGACGCCGAGCAGTACTTC
- TRBJ2-5 - TRBV9 CASSGLGLEETQYF TGTGCCAGCAGCGGGCTGGGCCTTGAGGAGACCCAGTACTTC
TRBD1 TRBJ1-5 - TRBV15 CATSRVSGGFGQPQHF TGTGCCACCAGCAGGGTCTCAGGGGGCTTCGGCCAGCCCCAGCATTTT
- TRBJ1-6 - TRBV10-3 CASRLDDGSNSPLHF TGTGCCAGCAGACTGGACGACGGATCTAATTCACCCCTCCACTTT
- TRBJ1-3 - TRBV29-1 CSVEDLSLDSGNTIYF TGCAGCGTTGAAGATCTGAGCCTAGACTCTGGAAACACCATATATTTT